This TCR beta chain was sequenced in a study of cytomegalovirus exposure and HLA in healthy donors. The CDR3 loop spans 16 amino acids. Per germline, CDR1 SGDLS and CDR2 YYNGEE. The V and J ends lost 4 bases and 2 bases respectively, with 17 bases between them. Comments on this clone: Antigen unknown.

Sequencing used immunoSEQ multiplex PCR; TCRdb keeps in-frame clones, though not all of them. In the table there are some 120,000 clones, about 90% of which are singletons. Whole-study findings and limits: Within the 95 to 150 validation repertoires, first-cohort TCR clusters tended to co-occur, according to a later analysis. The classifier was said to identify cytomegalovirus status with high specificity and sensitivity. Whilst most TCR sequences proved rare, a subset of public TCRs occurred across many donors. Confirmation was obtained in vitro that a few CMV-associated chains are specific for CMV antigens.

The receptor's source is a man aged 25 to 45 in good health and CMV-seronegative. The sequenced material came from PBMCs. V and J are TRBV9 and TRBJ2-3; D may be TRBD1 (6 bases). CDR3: CASSPRQARDTDTQYF. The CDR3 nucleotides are TGTGCCAGCAGCCCTCGACAGGCCAGGGACACAGATACGCAGTATTTT.